Following are 24 T cell receptor beta chains from one sample sequenced in a study of post-analysis software for immune sequencing data. Study-wide points: Compared with controls, patients had more of roughly 5 TRBV segments, including TRBV5-6, TRBV5-1 and TRBV20-1.

The library was made from cDNA and included unique molecular identifiers. From the PCR reads, TCRdb called clonotypes with MiXCR, one entry per CDR3 protein. The sample has 750,000 to 950,000 distinct CDR3 sequences; 46% are singletons. Their antigens remain unidentified. The sequencing input was blood. Source of these receptors: a girl aged 10-17 years with multiple sclerosis.

The rearrangement joins TRBV6-2 or TRBV6-3 to TRBJ2-7; D is unresolved. The CDR3 has 11 residues. CDR1 is MNHEY, CDR2 SVGEGT, per germline. The V and J ends lost 1 base and 3 bases respectively, with 1 base between them. The CDR3 DNA reads TGTGCCAGCAGTTACTACTACGAGCAGTACTTC. Translation: CASSYYYEQYF.

This chain uses TRBV18 with TRBJ2-4; 7 nucleotides agree with TRBD1. The V segment lost 0 bases and the J segment 0 bases; nucleotides outside the gene matches: 8. Looked up from germline, CDR1 is KGHSH and CDR2 is LQKENI. The CDR3 has 18 amino acids. The CDR3 here is CASSPPPGQTLAKNIQYF. Here the CDR3 DNA reads TGTGCCAGCTCACCACCGCCGGGACAGACATTAGCCAAAAACATTCAGTACTTC.

This clonotype turned up a few times. The genes are TRBV27 and TRBJ2-1; TRBD2 matches 11 bases. The CDR3 has 17 amino acids. CDR1 MNHEY and CDR2 SMNVEV come from the germline V gene (reference sequence). Germline trimming cut 2 bases from V and 0 bases from J; bases unmatched to any gene: 3. The CDR3 DNA reads as TGTGCCAGCAGTTTAGGACTAGCGGGCCCCTCCTACAATGAGCAGTTCTTC. This codes for CASSLGLAGPSYNEQFF.

The V and J genes are TRBV15 and TRBJ1-2, with D hard to call. Germline values: CDR1 LNHNV, CDR2 YYDKDF (reference sequence). V lost 0 bases and J 13 bases, leaving 27 bases between the germline ends. The CDR3 consists of 17 residues. The CDR3 region has the DNA TGTGCCACCAGCAGAGACGCCCCGGGGAGGTCGGCCAAGATCATCACCTTC. Translation gives CATSRDAPGRSAKIITF.

The sample holds a few counts of this clonotype. This chain connects TRBV30 to TRBJ2-3, with D tentatively TRBD1 or TRBD2 (6 bases each). This CDR3 comprises 14 residues. The germline CDR1 and CDR2 sequences are GTSNPN and SVGIG (reference sequence). Trimming took off 0 bases at V and 11 bases at J, with 18 bases between the two ends. CDR3 DNA: TGTGCCTGGAGTGTAGGTCCTCTGGAGGGGGGGCAGTATTTT. Translation: CAWSVGPLEGGQYF.

V and J are TRBV27 and TRBJ2-1, with 7 nucleotides matching TRBD1. Germline V gene data show CDR1 as MNHEY and CDR2 as SMNVEV (reference sequence). Unmatched junction bases numbered 9, after V lost 7 bases and J lost 6 bases. The CDR3 is made up of 14 amino acids. CDR3: CASTPWPGGNEQFF. The CDR3 DNA reads as TGTGCCAGCACCCCGTGGCCAGGGGGCAATGAGCAGTTCTTC.

V and J are TRBV2 and TRBJ2-1; tentatively, D is TRBD1 (6 bases). The CDR3 runs 15 residues. V was pared by 8 bases and J by 5 bases, with 19 bases between. In germline, CDR1 is SNHLY, CDR2 FYNNEI. Here the CDR3 DNA reads TGTGCCAGCCGCTCCGGGACACTTCTTAACAATGAGCAGTTCTTC. Its translation is CASRSGTLLNNEQFF.

As to this clonotype: This sequence may be a read error, since a much larger clone differs from it by one base. The CDR3 end shows no conserved phenylalanine or tryptophan, and so a read error is likely. V gene TRBV4-3 combines with J gene TRBJ1-6; D unclear. V lost 0 bases to trimming and J lost 4 bases, with 7 bases between them. The CDR3 is 15 amino acids. Germline-derived CDR1 and CDR2 are LGHNA and YSLEER. The CDR3 DNA reads as TGCGCCAGCAGCCAAGACGCCGCTTATAATTCACCCCTCCACCTT. Translating it yields CASSQDAAYNSPLHL.

The chain recombines TRBV7-2 with TRBJ2-7, with 8 bases identical to TRBD2. Unmatched junction bases numbered 9, after V lost 3 bases and J lost 5 bases. CDR3 length: 15 residues. Germline assignment: CDR1 SGHTA and CDR2 FQGNSA. CDR3 DNA sequence: TGTGCCAGCAGCTTGGGGGCCAGCGGGAGAAACGAGCAGTACTTC. Amino acids: CASSLGASGRNEQYF.

In its sample, this clonotype was seen a few times. The chain employs TRBV28 and TRBJ2-7; D might be TRBD1 or TRBD2, each matching 5 bases. The CDR3 consists of 13 residues. V lost 6 bases and J 2 bases, leaving 11 bases between the germline ends. Germline V CDR1 and CDR2: MDHEN, SYDVKM. The CDR3 DNA is TGTGCCAGCAGGAGGGGAAGCGCCTACGAGCAGTACTTC. Its translation: CASRRGSAYEQYF. The full variable domain, with the rest looked up from reference TRBV28 and TRBJ2-7, is DVKVTQSSRYLVKRTGEKVFLECVQDMDHENMFWYRQDPGLGLRLIYFSYDVKMKEKGDIPEGYSVSREKKERFSLILESASTNQTSMYLCASRRGSAYEQYFGPGTRLTVT.

A few counts support this clonotype. This rearrangement joins TRBV4-3 to TRBJ2-5, with 12 bases lining up with TRBD2. The DNA end favors TRBJ2-7, so the J call may be wrong. The CDR3 runs 17 residues. Per the germline V gene, CDR1 is LGHNA and CDR2 is YSLEER. As DNA, the CDR3 is TGCGCCAGCAGCCAAGATTCCCTAGCGGGAGGGTTGGACGAGCAGTACTTC. This encodes CASSQDSLAGGLDEQYF.

V and J are TRBV11-2 and TRBJ2-5, with a tentative D call TRBD2 (5 bases). The J call may be incorrect, as the DNA end agrees better with TRBJ2-7. The CDR3 length is 16 residues. In germline, CDR1 is SGHAT, CDR2 FQNNGV. The CDR3: CASSLDGSGRGYEQYF. CDR3 DNA sequence: TGTGCCAGCAGCTTAGATGGGTCGGGGAGAGGTTACGAGCAGTACTTC.

The chain couples TRBV6-5 to TRBJ2-7; a possible D gene is TRBD2 (5 bases). Per germline, CDR1 MNHEY and CDR2 SVGAGI. This CDR3 has 15 residues. V was trimmed by 2 bases and J by 4 bases, leaving 15 bases between them. The DNA of the CDR3 is TGTGCCAGCAGTTACGATTCAGGTGGGGAGTACGAGCAGTACTTC. Translating it yields CASSYDSGGEYEQYF.

This chain uses TRBV30 with TRBJ2-2, with D tentatively TRBD2 (5 bases). Germline V gives CDR1 GTSNPN, CDR2 SVGIG (reference sequence). The CDR3 consists of 13 residues. Trimming removed 0 bases at V and 5 bases at J, with 7 bases between. CDR3 sequence reads: CAWSVRGTGELFF. The CDR3 DNA sequence: TGTGCCTGGAGTGTACGAGGGACCGGGGAGCTGTTTTTT.

This clonotype was detected only a few times. This sequence joins TRBV3-1 and TRBJ1-5; tentative D call: TRBD1 (6 bases). Germline V gene lookup returns CDR1 LGHDT and CDR2 YNNKEL (reference sequence). The CDR3 contains 12 residues. Trimming removed 8 bases at V and 5 bases at J, with 10 bases between. DNA for the CDR3: TGTGCCAGCGGTAGGGGGGATCAGCCCCAGCATTTT. Its protein product is CASGRGDQPQHF.

V is TRBV11-2 and J is TRBJ2-3; 7 bases fit TRBD2. V dropped 0 bases and J dropped 5; count of bases not matched to a gene: 5. The CDR3 extends over 15 amino acids. Germline V gene lookup returns CDR1 SGHAT and CDR2 FQNNGV. The CDR3 sequence: CASSLDLAGVDTQYF. The CDR3 nucleotides are TGTGCCAGCAGCTTAGACCTCGCGGGAGTAGATACGCAGTATTTT.

The V call is TRBV4-2, the J call TRBJ2-1, with TRBD2 matching 8 bases. CDR1 is LGHNA and CDR2 is YNFKEQ in the germline V gene. V lost 0 bases to trimming and J lost 10 bases; unmatched junction nucleotides: 11. The CDR3 spans 16 residues. In DNA, the CDR3 is TGTGCCAGCAGCCAAGAAGCGGTGCGGGAGGCGGCCGAGCAGTTCTTC. Translated, it gives CASSQEAVREAAEQFF.

This chain connects TRBV5-1 to TRBJ2-3, with D perhaps being TRBD1 or TRBD2 (5 bases each). Germline CDR1 is SGHRS and CDR2 is YFSETQ. V was shortened by 4 bases and J by 2 bases, with 11 bases between the two germline ends. The CDR3 is 14 amino acids. The CDR3 loop reads CASSPQGDTDTQYF. The CDR3 nucleotides read TGCGCCAGCAGCCCGCAGGGAGACACAGATACGCAGTATTTT.

Many counts were recorded for this clonotype. The chain employs TRBV12-3 or TRBV12-4 and TRBJ1-1; 8 bases are a match to TRBD1. The CDR3 consists of 13 residues. V was pared by 9 bases and J by 3 bases, with 6 bases of the junction left unmatched. For the CDR3, the DNA is TGTGCCAGTCGGGGACAGGAGTACACTGAAGCTTTCTTT. It is translated as CASRGQEYTEAFF.

The V and J genes are TRBV28 and TRBJ1-1; D perhaps matches TRBD1 (6 bases). Germline V gene data show CDR1 as MDHEN and CDR2 as SYDVKM. This CDR3 is built from 12 residues. V dropped 7 bases and J dropped 6 bases, with 12 bases sitting between them. In DNA, the CDR3 is TGTGCCAGCAAGGGGGGAGGGGCTGAAGCTTTCTTT. Its protein is CASKGGGAEAFF.

The chain employs TRBV7-9 and TRBJ2-5; TRBD1 or TRBD2 may be the D gene (7 bases each). Judging by the DNA end, TRBJ2-7 fits better; the J call may be wrong. Germline CDR1 and CDR2: SEHNR and FQNEAQ (reference sequence). The CDR3 loop spans 13 amino acids. This CDR3 is CASSSGTADEQYF. The CDR3 DNA follows: TGTGCCAGCAGCAGCGGGACAGCGGACGAGCAGTACTTC.

The chain couples TRBV4-1 to TRBJ1-4; TRBD1 agrees at 9 bases. This CDR3 has 23 amino acids. The trim removed 0 bases at V and 7 bases at J, leaving 27 bases unmatched. Germline values: CDR1 MGHRA, CDR2 YSYEKL. CDR3 in DNA: TGCGCCAGCAGCCAAGATCTACCCCGCAGGACAGGGGAATTCGGTATGCCAAGTGAAAAACTGTTTTTT. Amino acids: CASSQDLPRRTGEFGMPSEKLFF.

This clonotype was observed a few times. V gene TRBV2 combines with J gene TRBJ2-5, with D perhaps TRBD1 (5 bases). The J call is doubtful: the DNA matches TRBJ2-4 better. The CDR3 spans 13 residues. The germline gives CDR1 SNHLY, CDR2 FYNNEI. The CDR3 nucleotides are TGTGCCAGCTGCAAGGCAGGGAAAAACATTCAGTACTTC. It yields the protein CASCKAGKNIQYF.

This clonotype has just a few counts. In nucleotides, the CDR3 is TGTGCCAGCAGCTTCGACGGGTTGGAGACCCAGTACTTC. This codes for CASSFDGLETQYF. V gene TRBV11-3 combines with J gene TRBJ2-5, with unresolved D. This CDR3 has 13 amino acids. CDR1 and CDR2 (germline): SGHNT, YENEEA. The V and J ends lost 3 bases and 5 bases respectively, with 10 bases between them.